This T cell receptor (beta chain) was retrieved from a study of cytomegalovirus exposure and HLA in healthy donors. The PCR had 60 Vbeta and 13 Jbeta primers. Clones were sequenced by immunoSEQ multiplex PCR, and TCRdb holds only the in-frame ones, with some missing. Among roughly 99,000 clones listed, around 77% were seen once. This CDR3 is 15 amino acids long. CDR1 is MNHEY and CDR2 is SMNVEV in the germline V gene (reference sequence). With V trimmed by 7 bases and J by 6 bases, 10 bases remained unmatched. This clonotype was sampled from a male donor in good health and CMV-seronegative. Material for sequencing was PBMCs. The rearrangement uses TRBV27 and TRBJ2-7; 12 bases map to TRBD1. The CDR3 DNA follows: TGTGCCAGCAACACCCGGGACAGGGGGCTTGGCGAGCAGTACTTC. As protein: CASNTRDRGLGEQYF.